Sequencing of this T cell receptor (beta chain) was carried out in a study of CXCR3-negative and CXCR3-positive naive CD8 T cells. Notes on the study in general: In cryopreserved cells, CXCR3 expression partially decreased, and fresh PBMCs were used in most assays. The study found more hydrophobic TRB CDR3s in CXCR3-positive naive cells than in CXCR3-negative naive cells. Relative to memory CD8+ cells, whose diversity was much lower, both naive subsets had comparably high diversity. Similar TRBV-TRBJ usage characterized naive CXCR3-negative and CXCR3-positive cells; memory cells differed.

UMI-tagged TRB cDNA libraries were built via 5' RACE. Reprocessing the 5' RACE reads, TCRdb reports a single entry for every CDR3 protein and omits DNA. The sample's table shows roughly 120,000 distinct CDR3 sequences. Naive CD8+ T cells carried a CD45RO-CCR7+CD27+CD95- phenotype. Concerning this clonotype itself: Its antigen is as yet unknown.

The CDR3 runs 18 residues. The rearrangement uses TRBV21-1 and TRBJ2-1; no DNA is available, so the TRBD1 call from TCRdb remains unchecked. TRBV21-1 is a pseudogene locus. This sequence was found in a human donor in good health. Some clones in this sample may be carry-over from other donors' samples. The sequencing input was naive CXCR3+ CD8+ T cells from blood. Subset in this sample: CD45RO-CCR7+CD27+CD95- naive CD8+ T cells expressing CXCR3 (TNR3+). The CDR3 loop reads CASSNRDRRLAANNEQFF.